Listed below are T cell receptor beta chains from one sample, sequenced in a study of cytomegalovirus exposure and HLA in healthy donors. The data were produced by immunoSEQ multiplex PCR, yet TCRdb's version contains in-frame clones alone and is incomplete. The sample carries about 140,000 clones, 66% recorded once. Sample: PBMCs. The origin of the receptors is a woman in her sixties or seventies in good health and CMV-seronegative. CDR3s include the opening cysteine and the closing phenylalanine or tryptophan. A D gene is named only where the DNA matches it firmly.

d_gene	v_gene	len	CDR3aa
TRBD2	TRBV2	21	CASSEANQRGYSGGLQETQYF
.	TRBV21-1	18	CASSKGATPGRKNTEAFF
.	TRBV7-6	14	CASSTGTPYDEQFF
TRBD2	TRBV5-1	15	CASSFGGGSSYEQYF
.	TRBV7-9	14	CSSSFPAAKNIQYF
.	TRBV10-3	17	CAISESGGAGAKNIQYF
TRBD1	TRBV28	14	CASRGTGRYYGYTF
.	TRBV9	14	CASSVRGSGEKLFF
.	TRBV5-4	16	CASSPGGRGSNTEAFF
TRBD1	TRBV7-8	15	CASSNTGGGYQPQHF
.	TRBV7-6	15	CATTRVGTNTGELFF
.	TRBV21-1	14	CASTKAYSGNTIYF
.	TRBV7-8	17	CASSYGQTTSSTDTQYF
.	TRBV7-9	14	CASSPPYSYETQYF
.	TRBV28	17	CASSSPPTGRDNEKLFF
TRBD1	TRBV25-1	14	CASNRQGENSPLHF
TRBD2	TRBV7-3	15	CASSSAGGRGDTQYF
TRBD2	TRBV27	16	CASSLLGLAGSNEQYF